The 17 T cell receptor beta chains reported below all come from one sample, sequenced in a study of T cell repertoires in cytomegalovirus infection. From the reads, TCRdb called clonotypes with MiXCR, one entry per CDR3 protein. This sample yields around 270,000 distinct CDR3 sequences, of which approximately 9.2% are seen a single time; about 15% belongs to the top ten. The sequenced sample consisted of PBMCs. These receptors all come from a human donor in good health (CMV status not recorded). Some clones in this sample may be carry-over from other donors' samples.

This clonotype was recorded at least ten times. The chain uses TRBV20-1 and TRBJ2-2; D may be TRBD1 or TRBD2 (6 bases each). With 6 bases removed from V and 7 bases from J, the gap between germline ends came to 12 bases. CDR1 and CDR2 from the germline V gene are DFQATT and SNEGSKA (reference sequence). The CDR3 sequence is 12 residues long. In nucleotides, the CDR3 is TGCAGTGCAGAGGGGGGCATCGGGGAGCTGTTTTTT. Encoded protein: CSAEGGIGELFF.

This clonotype was seen more than once but under ten times. V and J are TRBV6-4 and TRBJ2-1; D might be TRBD2 (5 bases). CDR1 and CDR2 from the germline V gene are MRHNA and SNTAGT. V was pared by 5 bases and J by 10 bases, with 12 bases between. There are 12 residues in the CDR3. The CDR3 loop is CASSRRAPEQFF. CDR3 nucleotide sequence: TGTGCCAGCAGTAGGCGGGCTCCCGAGCAGTTCTTC.

Comment on this clonotype: Just one base apart from a much larger clone, this may be a read error. This chain links TRBV28 with TRBJ1-1; D is ambiguous. This CDR3 spans 15 amino acids. Between the trimmed V and J ends, which lost 10 bases and 2 bases, there was a span of 20 bases. Germline CDR1 reads MDHEN; CDR2 reads SYDVKM. Here the CDR3 reads CANILSGGGNTEAFF. CDR3 nucleotide sequence: TGTGCCAACATTCTGTCAGGAGGTGGTAACACTGAAGCTTTCTTT.

In this sample, this clonotype turned up a few times. The chain has TRBV28 and TRBJ2-5, with 7 nucleotides matching TRBD1. The germline CDR1 and CDR2 sequences are MDHEN and SYDVKM. Germline trimming cut 11 bases from V and 3 bases from J; bases unmatched to any gene: 9. The CDR3 spans 13 residues. Written as DNA, the CDR3 is TGTGCCGGACGACAGGGTAGGGAAGAGACCCAGTACTTC. Translating gives CAGRQGREETQYF. Using reference TRBV28 and TRBJ2-5 for the parts outside the CDR3, the full variable domain is DVKVTQSSRYLVKRTGEKVFLECVQDMDHENMFWYRQDPGLGLRLIYFSYDVKMKEKGDIPEGYSVSREKKERFSLILESASTNQTSMYLCAGRQGREETQYFGPGTRLLVL.

The genes are TRBV5-1 and TRBJ1-1; D unclear. Germline V CDR1 and CDR2: SGHRS, YFSETQ. The germline V and J ends were trimmed by 4 bases and 0 bases, with 10 bases remaining between them. This CDR3 has 14 residues. In DNA, the CDR3 is TGCGCCAGCAGCGTCGACTATTTGAACACTGAAGCTTTCTTT. It codes for CASSVDYLNTEAFF. The full variable domain, with the rest looked up from reference TRBV5-1 and TRBJ1-1, is KAGVTQTPRYLIKTRGQQVTLSCSPISGHRSVSWYQQTPGQGLQFLFEYFSETQRNKGNFPGRFSGRQFSNSRSEMNVSTLELGDSALYLCASSVDYLNTEAFFGQGTRLTVV.

This clonotype was seen only a few times. The rearrangement uses TRBV19 and TRBJ2-4, with D perhaps being TRBD1 or TRBD2 (6 bases each). V was cut by 5 bases and J by 0 bases, with 17 bases left in between. CDR1 LNHDA and CDR2 SQIVND come from the germline V gene (reference sequence). The CDR3 spans 17 residues. CDR3 nucleotide sequence: TGTGCCAGTAGTCTGGGGGGCCAGATTCTAGCCAAAAACATTCAGTACTTC. Translated: CASSLGGQILAKNIQYF.

This clonotype came up a few times. The rearrangement uses TRBV7-2 and TRBJ1-5, with 7 bases identical to TRBD1. J gave up 4 bases and V 4 bases, and 13 bases lay outside the gene matches. Germline V gives CDR1 SGHTA, CDR2 FQGNSA. This CDR3 is 17 amino acids long. As DNA, the CDR3 is TGTGCCAGCAGCTCCGGGGTGTCGACAGGGTATAATCAGCCCCAGCATTTT. Protein: CASSSGVSTGYNQPQHF.

This sequence joins TRBV6-6 and TRBJ2-7; 8 bases are a match to TRBD1. V dropped 4 bases and J dropped 6; count of bases not matched to a gene: 11. There are 15 residues in the CDR3. CDR1 and CDR2 from the germline V gene are MNHNY and SVGAGI (reference sequence). The CDR3 region has the DNA TGTGCCAGCAGTTGGGGTAGGACAGGGTCTATCGAGCAGTACTTC. Residues: CASSWGRTGSIEQYF.

This clonotype was seen repeatedly, ten times or more. The rearrangement joins TRBV7-9 to TRBJ1-1; TRBD1 matches 10 bases. Germline loops: CDR1 SEHNR, CDR2 FQNEAQ (reference sequence). The junction had 9 bases not matched to a gene; V was cut back by 4 bases and J by 4 bases. The CDR3 is 16 residues long. CDR3 nucleotide sequence: TGTGCCAGCAGCTCAGGGGACAGGGGATCGGTCACTGAAGCTTTCTTT. Protein product: CASSSGDRGSVTEAFF.

J is TRBJ2-1 and V is TRBV29-1, with TRBD1 identical over 10 bases. Germline V CDR1 and CDR2: SQVTM, ANQGSEA. CDR3 length equals 19 residues. V shed 0 bases, J shed 4 bases, and the junction held 15 bases outside the gene matches. CDR3 amino acids: CSVEDLRGQGTIRYNEQFF. For the CDR3, the DNA is TGCAGCGTTGAAGATCTTAGGGGACAGGGGACAATCCGGTACAATGAGCAGTTCTTC.

This clonotype was picked up many times. This sequence joins TRBV20-1 and TRBJ1-1; a weak D match, TRBD1 (6 bases). This CDR3 has 16 residues. The V and J ends lost 1 base and 6 bases respectively, with 21 bases between them. Germline V gene data show CDR1 as DFQATT and CDR2 as SNEGSKA (reference sequence). The chain's CDR3 is CSARGFSWGTNSEAFF. CDR3 in DNA: TGCAGTGCTAGAGGTTTTTCGTGGGGGACAAATTCTGAAGCTTTCTTT.

Ten or more counts support this clonotype. V and J are TRBV6-1 and TRBJ2-2, with no clear D. The CDR3 loop spans 11 amino acids. The V gene's germline CDR1 is MNHNS and CDR2 SASEGT. The V gene lost 4 bases and the J gene lost 6 bases, with 3 bases spanning the gap. The CDR3 here is CASSVPGELFF. DNA for the CDR3: TGTGCCAGCAGTGTCCCCGGGGAGCTGTTTTTT.

At least ten counts were recorded for this clonotype. The chain links TRBV6-2 or TRBV6-3 to TRBJ2-2; D not resolved. Trimming pared 3 bases from V and 2 bases from J, leaving 7 bases between. CDR1 MNHEY and CDR2 SVGEGT come from the germline V gene. The CDR3 is 14 amino acids. CDR3 sequence reads: CASSYLLNTGELFF. CDR3 nucleotide sequence: TGTGCCAGCAGTTATCTCCTCAACACCGGGGAGCTGTTTTTT.

This clonotype was seen at least ten times. The chain has TRBV7-2 and TRBJ1-3; maybe TRBD1 (5 bases). This CDR3 has 14 residues. V lost 6 bases and J 0 bases, leaving 9 bases between the germline ends. CDR1 is SGHTA, CDR2 FQGNSA, per germline. The CDR3 spells CASRGPSSGNTIYF. CDR3 bases: TGTGCCAGCAGGGGGCCGAGCTCTGGAAACACCATATATTTT.

There are many counts of this clonotype. This sequence joins TRBV7-8 and TRBJ2-1; D gene ambiguous. Trimming cost V 3 bases and J 6 bases, with 6 bases left between them. CDR3 size: 12 residues. CDR1 SGHVS and CDR2 FQNEAQ come from the germline V gene. The CDR3 sequence is CASSFDGNEQFF. As DNA, the CDR3 is TGTGCCAGCAGCTTTGACGGCAATGAGCAGTTCTTC.

This clonotype was picked up many times. This chain connects TRBV7-2 to TRBJ1-2, with D possibly being TRBD1 (6 bases). CDR3 length: 17 residues. Trimming stripped 2 bases from V and 4 bases from J, with 20 bases between. Germline V lookup: CDR1 SGHTA, CDR2 FQGNSA. CDR3 coding DNA: TGTGCCAGCAGCTTACCCCTTGGGGGGGGCGGGAGCTATGGCTACACCTTC. Translating gives CASSLPLGGGGSYGYTF.

This rearrangement joins TRBV11-2 to TRBJ2-7; 9 bases match TRBD1. The ends lost 5 bases at V and 6 bases at J; junction bases unmatched: 5. The germline CDR1 and CDR2 sequences are SGHAT and FQNNGV. This CDR3 region has 13 residues. This CDR3 is CASSLGTGSEQYF. The CDR3, as DNA: TGTGCCAGCAGCCTTGGGACAGGGAGCGAGCAGTACTTC.